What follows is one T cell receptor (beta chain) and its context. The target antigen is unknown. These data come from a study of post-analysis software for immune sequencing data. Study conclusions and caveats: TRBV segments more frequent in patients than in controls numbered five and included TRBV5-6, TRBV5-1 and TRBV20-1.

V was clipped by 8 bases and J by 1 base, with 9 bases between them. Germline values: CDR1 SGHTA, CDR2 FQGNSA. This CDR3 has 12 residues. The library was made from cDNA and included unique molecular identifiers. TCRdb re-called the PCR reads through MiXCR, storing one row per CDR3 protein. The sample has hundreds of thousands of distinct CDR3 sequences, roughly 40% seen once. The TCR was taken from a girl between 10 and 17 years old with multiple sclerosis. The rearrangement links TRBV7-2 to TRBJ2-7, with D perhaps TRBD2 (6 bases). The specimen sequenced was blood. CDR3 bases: TGTGCCAGCCTAGCGCCATCCTACGAGCAGTACTTC. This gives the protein CASLAPSYEQYF.